A selection of T cell receptor beta chains follows, all from one sample in a study of HIV-infected patients and healthy controls. TCRdb reprocessed the 5' RACE reads via MiXCR and lists one record per CDR3 protein. This table has some 70,000 distinct CDR3 sequences, roughly 19% appearing once. The sequenced material came from CD4+ T cells from blood. Receptor source: a human donor in good health. CDR3s include the opening cysteine and the closing phenylalanine or tryptophan. Each record gives: J gene, clone size, V gene, D gene, CDR3 length, CDR3 DNA, CDR3 protein. The D gene is left open where the match is weak. Clone size is shown for a subset of rows, as once, few, many or a class of expanded clone.

>TRBJ1-6|.|TRBV20-1|.|15
TGCAGTGCTAGAGTTGGCTGGGGTACTAATTCACCCCTCCACTTT
CSARVGWGTNSPLHF
>TRBJ2-7|many|TRBV29-1|TRBD2|12
TGCAGCGTTCGGCGGGAGGACTACGAGCAGTACTTC
CSVRREDYEQYF
>TRBJ2-4|.|TRBV20-1|TRBD2|17
TGCAGTGCTAGATCAACCGGGACTACTTTCGGCAAAAACATTCAGTACTTC
CSARSTGTTFGKNIQYF
>TRBJ2-7|few|TRBV20-1|TRBD2|14
TGCAGTGCAAAGACGGGACTAGCGATCCACGAGCAGTACTTC
CSAKTGLAIHEQYF
>TRBJ2-1|few|TRBV7-2|TRBD2|19
TGTGCCAGCAGCTTTAGACCTAGCGGGGGGTCGTCAACCTACAATGAGCAGTTCTTC
CASSFRPSGGSSTYNEQFF
>TRBJ2-7|few|TRBV20-1|.|13
TGCAGTGCTGTACAGGGTAGTGGGTACGAGCAGTACTTC
CSAVQGSGYEQYF
>TRBJ2-3|.|TRBV7-2|TRBD2|14
TGTGCCAGCAGCTTAAACCTAGCGGCAGATACGCAGTATTTT
CASSLNLAADTQYF
>TRBJ2-6|many|TRBV6-6|.|15
TGTGCCAGCAGTTACTCCGGCTCTGGGGCCAACGTCCTGACTTTC
CASSYSGSGANVLTF
>TRBJ1-5|.|TRBV7-8|TRBD1|14
TGTGCCAGCAGCCTCGACAGGGGATTGTCGCCCCAGCATTTT
CASSLDRGLSPQHF
>TRBJ1-1|many|TRBV12-3/TRBV12-4|.|11
TGTGCCAGCAGTTTGGGCCGAAAGGCTTTCTTT
CASSLGRKAFF
>TRBJ1-3|.|TRBV20-1|.|13
TGCAGTGCTAGAGGGACCGCTGGAAACACCATATATTTT
CSARGTAGNTIYF
>TRBJ1-1|many|TRBV29-1|TRBD1|14
TGCAGCGTGTCCGGGACAGGGCGGAACACTGAAGCTTTCTTT
CSVSGTGRNTEAFF
>TRBJ2-1|.|TRBV11-2|TRBD1|17
TGTGCCAGCAGCTTAGTTGGTTGGACAGGGCGGCGGAATGAGCAGTTCTTC
CASSLVGWTGRRNEQFF
>TRBJ2-3|few|TRBV7-2|.|13
TGTGCCAGCAGCCGACCCCCGCTAGATACGCAGTATTTT
CASSRPPLDTQYF
>TRBJ2-2|few|TRBV7-9|.|14
TGTGCCAGCAGCCTATACGGGGTCACCGGGGAGCTGTTTTTT
CASSLYGVTGELFF
>TRBJ1-5|few|TRBV19|.|17
TGTGCCAGTAGTATAATAGTCGGCAGATTAAGCAATCAGCCCCAGCATTTT
CASSIIVGRLSNQPQHF
>TRBJ2-4|.|TRBV5-4|TRBD2|14
TGTGCCAGCAGACCGGCAGGTAGCGGGGAGATTCAGTACTTC
CASRPAGSGEIQYF
>TRBJ2-5|many|TRBV20-1|TRBD2|15
TGCAGTGTGAGGTCGGGACTAGCGGGAAAAGAGACCCAGTACTTC
CSVRSGLAGKETQYF
>TRBJ1-5|few|TRBV7-2|TRBD1|16
TGTGCCAGCAGCTTAGGACTTGGGACAGGGCCTCAGCCCCAGCATTTT
CASSLGLGTGPQPQHF
>TRBJ1-1|many|TRBV4-3|.|13
TGCGCCAGCAGCCGAGACACCGACACTGAAGCTTTCTTT
CASSRDTDTEAFF
>TRBJ2-7|.|TRBV18|TRBD1|14
TGTGCCAGCTCACCGGACAGGGCCAGCTACGAGCAGTACTTC
CASSPDRASYEQYF
>TRBJ2-1|.|TRBV20-1|TRBD2|17
TGCAGTGCTAGGGGACTAGCGGGAGGTTTCTCCTACAATGAGCAGTTCTTC
CSARGLAGGFSYNEQFF
>TRBJ1-1|few|TRBV10-3|TRBD1|14
TGTGCCATCAGTAAACAGGGGGGGGACACTGAAGCTTTCTTT
CAISKQGGDTEAFF
>TRBJ2-5|.|TRBV5-5|.|15
TGTGCCAGCAGCTTGATCAGGGTAGGGCAAGAGACCCAGTACTTC
CASSLIRVGQETQYF
>TRBJ2-7|many|TRBV2|.|14
TGTGCCAGCAGTGGGTCTAGCATCGGGGGCGAGCAGTACTTC
CASSGSSIGGEQYF
>TRBJ2-4|many|TRBV29-1|TRBD2|18
TGCAGCGTTGACAATCCGGCTGGCTGGGAGGGGACCAAAAACATTCAGTACTTC
CSVDNPAGWEGTKNIQYF
>TRBJ2-3|many|TRBV27|TRBD2|17
TGTGCCAGCAGTGCCCGCTCGGGACTACTAAGCACAGATACGCAGTATTTT
CASSARSGLLSTDTQYF
>TRBJ2-1|.|TRBV7-3|TRBD2|15
TGTGCCAGCAGCATCGCAGCGGGGGCCTACAATGAGCAGTTCTTC
CASSIAAGAYNEQFF
>TRBJ2-3|.|TRBV29-1|.|14
TGCAGCGTTGAAACCCGAACTAGCACAGATACGCAGTATTTT
CSVETRTSTDTQYF
>TRBJ2-7|.|TRBV19|TRBD2|16
TGTGCCAGTAGTAATTTCGGGAGGGCCTCGTCCTACGAGCAGTACTTC
CASSNFGRASSYEQYF
>TRBJ2-7|many|TRBV29-1|TRBD1|14
TGCAGCGTTGCCCCCGGGACAGGGGAGGACGAGCAGTACTTC
CSVAPGTGEDEQYF